The entry below gives a single T cell receptor (beta chain) sequence along with its context. Trimming took 2 bases from V and 6 from J; bases not matched to a gene: 1. Germline CDR1 reads MNHNS; CDR2 reads SASEGT. CDR3 size: 12 residues. The source of the sample is a study of T cell responses to AZD1222 COVID-19 vaccine. This table comes from immunoSEQ multiplex PCR, and its TCRdb copy is limited to in-frame clones, with some not included. The sample carries roughly 180,000 clones, around 94% recorded once. This TCR was recovered from an adult in good health. This specimen was peripheral blood, taken on day 0 of AZD1222 vaccination. The J gene is TRBJ2-7, the V gene TRBV6-1, with TRBD2 identical over 7 bases. The CDR3, as DNA: TGTGCCAGCAGTGAATGGGGGGGCGAGCAGTACTTC. It translates to CASSEWGGEQYF.